The subject of this entry is one T cell receptor beta chain. The antigen remains undetermined. This record comes from a study of vaccination and CD4 T cells after COVID-19. The V end was cut by 2 bases, the J end by 0 bases, with 8 bases between. The germline V gene has CDR1 MNHEY and CDR2 SVGEGT. The CDR3 extends over 14 amino acids. With the Oncomine TCR Beta short-read assay, DNA from cultured CD4+ T cells was sequenced. MiXCR, run by TCRdb on the PCR reads, gives a single entry per CDR3 protein. The sample yields approximately 7,000 distinct CDR3 sequences, about two fifths seen once. Treatment defined: roughly 10-day PBMC culture with coronavirus spike peptide pools or control peptides (ViraFEST assay). An unexposed donor provided the CD4+ T cells, which were collected before the COVID-19 pandemic (2011-2018). Antigen-specific T cell expansion with peptide pools preceded TCR sequencing in the ViraFEST approach. By negative selection, CD4+ T cells were isolated once culture had run for over nine days.

The receptor was isolated from a human donor in good health. The chain has TRBV6-2 or TRBV6-3 and TRBJ2-7; D is unresolved. Sequencing used CD4+ T cells from blood, cultured in vitro. The CDR3 loop reads CASSYRTHSYEQYF. The CDR3 coding sequence is TGTGCCAGCAGTTACAGGACCCACTCCTACGAGCAGTACTTC.